This entry describes one TCR beta chain. Antigen unknown. The data were obtained in a study of shared clonotypes between healthy human individuals. Study at large: A few men and two women, aged 18 to 49, were donors. Each donor had three CD4 naive, three CD4 memory, two CD8 naive and one CD8 memory plate.

Repertoires were generated with immunoSEQ multiplex PCR, while TCRdb's copy carries only in-frame clones and drops some. In the table there are more than 2,000,000 clones, approximately 92% of which are singletons. The CDR3 is made up of 15 amino acids. Trimming at V came to 4 bases and at J to 4 bases, leaving 8 bases not matched to a gene. Germline V gene data show CDR1 as SQVTM and CDR2 as ANQGSEA. Broader study findings: Four donors held 4.5% to 5% of naive CD4 clonotypes in common.

This receptor was identified in a man younger than 35 in good health. Sequencing was carried out using naive CD4+ T cells sorted from blood. The subset here: CD45RA+ positively selected. This chain joins TRBV29-1 and TRBJ1-3; 9 bases align to TRBD1. The CDR3, as DNA: TGCAGCGTTGCCAAGCGGACAGGGGCAGGAAACACCATATATTTT. Protein sequence: CSVAKRTGAGNTIYF. Supplemented by reference TRBV29-1 and TRBJ1-3, the full variable domain reads SAVISQKPSRDICQRGTSLTIQCQVDSQVTMMFWYRQQPGQSLTLIATANQGSEATYESGFVIDKFPISRPNLTFSTLTVSNMSPEDSSIYLCSVAKRTGAGNTIYFGEGSWLTVV.